This T cell receptor (beta chain) was profiled in a study of OX40 agonist ivuxolimab in advanced cancers. About the full investigation: Ivuxolimab was a fully human IgG2 agonistic monoclonal antibody targeting the costimulatory receptor OX40 (CD134). Intravenous ivuxolimab was administered to patients every 2 weeks at six dose levels: 0.01, 0.1, 0.3, 1.5, 3 and 10 mg/kg. Of the roughly 52 dose-escalation patients, hepatocellular carcinoma was present in around 20, melanoma in approximately 15, renal cell carcinoma in 9 and head and neck cancer in 9. Partial responses occurred in three dose-escalation patients: two with cutaneous melanoma and one with hepatocellular carcinoma. The point of sequencing TCRbeta in the periphery was to test whether ivuxolimab changed TCR sequence diversity and drove clonal T-cell expansion. The monotherapy dose-escalation portion (N of about 50 patients) of the phase I ivuxolimab trial is reported in the paper. The dose-escalation cohort was about 87% male with a mean age of around 64 years, ranging from roughly 23 to 90. Patients were allowed to have had prior anti-PD-1, anti-PD-L1 or anti-CTLA-4 therapy, and 40% to 45% of the dose-escalation patients had previously received checkpoint inhibitors.

Patients with a history of autoimmune disease or receiving systemic immunosuppression were excluded from the trial. In every dose cohort, peripheral blood was drawn for TCR sequencing at baseline, cycle 4 day 1, and cycle 7 day 1. Samples came from an open-label, multicenter, first-in-human phase I dose-escalation trial of ivuxolimab. Adults with locally advanced or metastatic head and neck squamous cell, hepatocellular, melanoma or renal cell carcinoma were enrolled in the trial. Before TCR sequencing, CD4+ T cells and CD8+ T cells from peripheral blood were sorted into separate populations. Looking up the germline V gene yields CDR1 KGHSH and CDR2 LQKENI. Measured from the cysteine to the phenylalanine, the CDR3 is 16 residues long. Only the CDR3 portion is preserved as DNA: 48 bases, with reading frame beginning at the first base. V and J lose 0 bases and 1 base, and a span of 12 bases separates them.

To sequence the TCRbeta CDR3 region, genomic DNA was isolated from the sorted cells. The immunoSEQ Assay was used to sequence the TCRbeta CDR3 regions. TCRdb re-hosts the immuneACCESS table, in-frame sequences only. Its copies lack some clones; in the studies checked, an unresolved V gene accounts for under half of them, and the cause for the rest is not known. In all, the sample holds around 70,000 clones, and approximately 85% of those were seen once. The ten biggest clones cover 6.5% to 7.5% of the sample. Overall study outcomes, separate from this receptor: At doses from 0.1 to 3.0 mg/kg, clonal expansion was seen in both CD4+ and CD8+ blood T cells between baseline and week 6. The antigen specificity of the peripheral T cells that underwent clonal expansion was not determined. Low levels of normalized T-cell clonal expansion were also shown by some nonresponding patients. On average, CD8+ T cells showed more expanded clones than CD4+ T cells after ivuxolimab. In the 0.1-3.0 mg/kg groups, partial responders were among the patients with the lowest normalized peripheral clonal expansion, particularly in CD8+ T cells.

Details on this clone: It has no known antigen specificity. No base quality information exists; no much larger clone differs at one position.

The sequence joins TRBV18 to TRBJ1-1; no D gene call is confident. The sample consisted of CD4+ or CD8+ T cells sorted from blood, taken in a trial of the OX40 agonist ivuxolimab. This TCR came from an adult with an advanced solid tumor such as melanoma, head and neck, liver or kidney cancer. Here the CDR3 is given as CASSPPVGPQNTEAFF. The nucleotides are TGTGCCAGCTCACCACCGGTTGGACCCCAGAACACTGAAGCTTTCTTT.